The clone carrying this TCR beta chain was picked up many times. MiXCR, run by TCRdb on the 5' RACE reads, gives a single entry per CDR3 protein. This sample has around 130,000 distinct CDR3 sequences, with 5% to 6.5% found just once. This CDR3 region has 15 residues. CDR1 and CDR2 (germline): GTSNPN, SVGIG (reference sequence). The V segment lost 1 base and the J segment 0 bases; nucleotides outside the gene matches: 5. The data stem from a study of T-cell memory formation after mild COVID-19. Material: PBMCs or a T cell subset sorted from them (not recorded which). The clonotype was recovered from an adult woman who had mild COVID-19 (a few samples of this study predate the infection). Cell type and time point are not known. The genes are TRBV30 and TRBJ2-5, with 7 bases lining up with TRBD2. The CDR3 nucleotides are TGTGCCTGGAGTGCGCGGGGGTGGTACCAAGAGACCCAGTACTTC. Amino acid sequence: CAWSARGWYQETQYF.